This TCR beta chain was captured by sequencing in a study of human T cells and chemical hapten exposure. Study overall: TCR yields per sample varied, mainly owing to small pooled library volume differences.

Using its own MiXCR run on the RACE reads, TCRdb lists one record per CDR3 protein. The sample holds about 120,000 distinct CDR3 sequences, over 9% seen once. This CDR3 region has 15 residues. In germline, CDR1 is SGHNT, CDR2 YYREEE (reference sequence). Trimming took 4 bases from V and 4 from J; bases not matched to a gene: 8. With regard to this clonotype: What it binds is not known.

Whole-study results and caveats: Compared to controls, expanded TCRs made significantly more large clusters of similar CDR3s.

Regarding time point: patch test 3, about 24 weeks after DPC sensitization. Indicated treatment: therapeutic diphenylcyclopropenone sensitization with weekly scalp DPC. The clonotype comes from a woman in her 50s with alopecia areata. Some clones in this sample may be carry-over from other donors' samples. Material: whole blood, obtained in connection with sensitization to the hapten diphenylcyclopropenone (DPC). The V call is TRBV5-4, the J call TRBJ1-2; the match to TRBD1 covers 9 bases. The CDR3 is CASSTGTGLLYGYTF. CDR3 sequence (DNA): TGTGCCAGCAGCACCGGGACAGGGCTCCTCTATGGCTACACCTTC.